The rows below give T cell receptor beta chains drawn from one sample of a study of cytomegalovirus exposure and HLA in healthy donors. Assay used: immunoSEQ multiplex PCR; TCRdb lists only in-frame clones, some missing. The repertoire consists of around 190,000 clones, with approximately 80% occurring once and the leading ten covering more than 3%. Material: PBMCs. Receptor source: a man aged 40-50 years in good health and CMV-seropositive. The CDR3 runs from the conserved cysteine through the conserved F or W. Fields, in order: V gene, D gene, J gene, CDR3 protein, CDR3 DNA. The D gene is left open where the match is weak.

V: TRBV29-1; D: -; J: TRBJ1-1; CDR3: CSVDRVNTEAFF; DNA: TGCAGCGTTGACAGGGTAAACACTGAAGCTTTCTTT
V: TRBV10-2; D: TRBD2; J: TRBJ2-5; CDR3: CAIGSGGNQETQYF; DNA: TGCGCCATTGGTAGCGGGGGGAACCAAGAGACCCAGTACTTC
V: TRBV5-4; D: -; J: TRBJ1-1; CDR3: CASSLLEGMGAFF; DNA: TGTGCCAGCAGCTTGCTTGAGGGAATGGGGGCTTTCTTT
V: TRBV7-6; D: -; J: TRBJ1-5; CDR3: CASSLVENQPQHF; DNA: TGTGCCAGCAGCTTAGTAGAGAATCAGCCCCAGCATTTT
V: TRBV21-1; D: -; J: TRBJ1-2; CDR3: CASSKGNPRGFGYTF; DNA: TGTGCCAGCAGCAAAGGAAACCCCCGAGGGTTTGGCTACACCTTC
V: TRBV27; D: -; J: TRBJ2-2; CDR3: CASSLWQGRVGELFF; DNA: TGTGCCAGCAGTTTATGGCAGGGCAGAGTCGGGGAGCTGTTTTTT
V: TRBV6-4; D: TRBD1; J: TRBJ1-1; CDR3: CASRRRQGNTEAFF; DNA: TGTGCCAGCAGGAGACGACAGGGTAACACTGAAGCTTTCTTT
V: TRBV4-3; D: -; J: TRBJ2-1; CDR3: CASRVSGNEQFF; DNA: TGCGCCAGCAGGGTCTCGGGTAATGAGCAGTTCTTC
V: TRBV5-1; D: -; J: TRBJ1-1; CDR3: CASSLSGIMNTEAFF; DNA: TGCGCCAGCAGCTTGAGTGGCATCATGAACACTGAAGCTTTCTTT
V: TRBV28; D: TRBD1; J: TRBJ1-2; CDR3: CASSSEQGASGYTF; DNA: TGTGCCAGCAGTTCAGAACAGGGGGCCAGTGGCTACACCTTC
V: TRBV7-3; D: TRBD2; J: TRBJ2-3; CDR3: CASSTAPSGTTDTQYF; DNA: TGTGCCAGCAGCACGGCACCTAGCGGGACCACAGATACGCAGTATTTT
V: TRBV5-1; D: TRBD2; J: TRBJ2-2; CDR3: CASSLEREGTGELFF; DNA: TGCGCCAGCAGCTTGGAGCGGGAGGGCACCGGGGAGCTGTTTTTT
V: TRBV5-1; D: TRBD1; J: TRBJ2-3; CDR3: CASSLGQGARTDTQYF; DNA: TGCGCCAGCAGCTTGGGACAGGGGGCGCGCACAGATACGCAGTATTTT
V: TRBV5-6; D: -; J: TRBJ2-6; CDR3: CASSTSRSGANVLTF; DNA: TGTGCCAGCAGCACCTCGCGTTCTGGGGCCAACGTCCTGACTTTC
V: TRBV6-1; D: -; J: TRBJ2-3; CDR3: CASSVVGTSTDTQYF; DNA: TGTGCCAGCAGTGTTGTAGGGACTTCCACAGATACGCAGTATTTT
V: TRBV19; D: TRBD2; J: TRBJ2-7; CDR3: CASSGTSAIPTYEQYF; DNA: TGTGCCAGTAGTGGGACTAGCGCCATTCCCACCTACGAGCAGTACTTC
V: TRBV2; D: -; J: TRBJ1-2; CDR3: CASSDQDYGYTF; DNA: TGTGCCAGCAGTGATCAGGACTATGGCTACACCTTC
V: TRBV4-3; D: TRBD1; J: TRBJ2-7; CDR3: CASSQGVRGTGYEQYF; DNA: TGCGCCAGCAGCCAAGGAGTGAGGGGGACAGGCTACGAGCAGTACTTC